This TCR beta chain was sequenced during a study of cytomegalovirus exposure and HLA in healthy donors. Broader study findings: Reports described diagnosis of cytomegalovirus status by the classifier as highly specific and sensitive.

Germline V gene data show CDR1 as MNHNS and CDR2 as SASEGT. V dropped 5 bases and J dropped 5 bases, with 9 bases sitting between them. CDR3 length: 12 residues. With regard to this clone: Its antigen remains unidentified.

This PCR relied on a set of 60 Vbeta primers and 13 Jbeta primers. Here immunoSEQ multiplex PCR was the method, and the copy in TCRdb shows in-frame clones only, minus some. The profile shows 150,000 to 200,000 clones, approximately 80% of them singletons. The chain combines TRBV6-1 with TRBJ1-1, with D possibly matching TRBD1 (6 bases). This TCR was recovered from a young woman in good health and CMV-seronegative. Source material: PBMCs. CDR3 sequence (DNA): TGTGCCAGCAGTAAACAGGGTACTGAAGCTTTCTTT. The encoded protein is CASSKQGTEAFF.